These T cell receptor beta chains were read from a single sample in a study of blood T cell repertoires in COVID-19. Generated by immunoSEQ multiplex PCR, the TCRdb table keeps only in-frame clones and is missing some. The data show 150,000 to 250,000 clones, with roughly four fifths seen just once and 12% held by the top ten. Material for sequencing was PBMCs or T cells enriched from blood (not recorded which). The receptors here all came from a man aged 40-49 years who had recovered from COVID-19. The CDR3 runs from the conserved cysteine through the conserved F or W. A D gene is named only where the DNA matches it firmly. Part of the rows lack a size; the others show once, few, many or a class for expanded clones.

d_gene: TRBD2
len: 16
abundance: NA
v_gene: TRBV7-9
j_gene: TRBJ2-1
CDR3nt: TGTGCCAGCAGCTTAGTGGCTAGCGGGAGGAATAATGAGCAGTTCTTC
CDR3aa: CASSLVASGRNNEQFF

d_gene: TRBD1
len: 20
abundance: NA
v_gene: TRBV7-6
j_gene: TRBJ2-6
CDR3nt: TGTGCCAGCAGCTTAGGATGGACAGGGACGCGTGGGGCGAGGGCCAACGTCCTGACTTTC
CDR3aa: CASSLGWTGTRGARANVLTF

d_gene: TRBD2
len: 21
abundance: NA
v_gene: TRBV6-1
j_gene: TRBJ2-1
CDR3nt: TGTGCCAGCAGTGAACCCTCGGGCAGCGGGAGGGCCAGGGGGGGCCTCAATGAGCAGTTCTTC
CDR3aa: CASSEPSGSGRARGGLNEQFF

d_gene: TRBD1
len: 15
abundance: NA
v_gene: TRBV5-8
j_gene: TRBJ1-6
CDR3nt: TGTGCCAGCAGCTTGGATTACAGGGGAGCTTCACCCCTCCACTTT
CDR3aa: CASSLDYRGASPLHF

d_gene: TRBD1
len: 14
abundance: NA
v_gene: TRBV24-1
j_gene: TRBJ1-5
CDR3nt: TGTGCCACCAGTACAACAGGGGAAGGCCAGCCCCAGCATTTT
CDR3aa: CATSTTGEGQPQHF

d_gene: NA
len: 16
abundance: NA
v_gene: TRBV9
j_gene: TRBJ2-3
CDR3nt: TGTGCCAGCAGCGTAGTTGGGCTACCCAGCACAGATACGCAGTATTTT
CDR3aa: CASSVVGLPSTDTQYF

d_gene: NA
len: 15
abundance: NA
v_gene: TRBV2
j_gene: TRBJ2-5
CDR3nt: TGTGCCAGCAGTGAAATGGGGGGTTCATGGGAGACCCAGTACTTC
CDR3aa: CASSEMGGSWETQYF

d_gene: NA
len: 14
abundance: NA
v_gene: TRBV15
j_gene: TRBJ1-1
CDR3nt: TGTGCCACCAGCTCTTGGGGGGGGAACACTGAAGCTTTCTTT
CDR3aa: CATSSWGGNTEAFF

d_gene: NA
len: 15
abundance: NA
v_gene: TRBV15
j_gene: TRBJ1-3
CDR3nt: TGTGCCACCAGCTCTACGGACCAGGGGGGAAACACCATATATTTT
CDR3aa: CATSSTDQGGNTIYF

d_gene: TRBD1
len: 14
abundance: NA
v_gene: TRBV20-1
j_gene: TRBJ1-2
CDR3nt: TGCAGTGCTAGTCAGGGGGCTGATAGCTATGGCTACACCTTC
CDR3aa: CSASQGADSYGYTF

d_gene: NA
len: 15
abundance: NA
v_gene: TRBV5-6
j_gene: TRBJ1-2
CDR3nt: TGTGCCAGCAGCTTCATCCCTGGACAGACCTATGGCTACACCTTC
CDR3aa: CASSFIPGQTYGYTF

d_gene: NA
len: 13
abundance: NA
v_gene: TRBV27
j_gene: TRBJ1-4
CDR3nt: TGTGCCAGCAGTTTAAATTGGGCGAGTAAACTGTTTTTT
CDR3aa: CASSLNWASKLFF

d_gene: TRBD1
len: 14
abundance: once
v_gene: TRBV10-3
j_gene: TRBJ1-2
CDR3nt: TGTGCCATCAGTGAGTCGGACAGGGTGCGTGGCTACACCTTC
CDR3aa: CAISESDRVRGYTF

d_gene: NA
len: 18
abundance: NA
v_gene: TRBV2
j_gene: TRBJ2-1
CDR3nt: TGTGCCAGCATGCGTCTCACAGGGCGAGGAACATTTGTAAATGAGCAGTTCTTC
CDR3aa: CASMRLTGRGTFVNEQFF

d_gene: TRBD1
len: 14
abundance: NA
v_gene: TRBV19
j_gene: TRBJ1-5
CDR3nt: TGTGCCAGTAGCCTGACAGGGATCAATCAGCCCCAGCATTTT
CDR3aa: CASSLTGINQPQHF

d_gene: TRBD1
len: 14
abundance: NA
v_gene: TRBV6-2/TRBV6-3
j_gene: TRBJ2-3
CDR3nt: TGTGCCAGCAGCGGACAGGGGTGGGGAGATACGCAGTATTTT
CDR3aa: CASSGQGWGDTQYF

d_gene: NA
len: 16
abundance: NA
v_gene: TRBV19
j_gene: TRBJ2-2
CDR3nt: TGTGCCAGTAGTATAATTGCGGGATCGAACACCGGGGAGCTGTTTTTT
CDR3aa: CASSIIAGSNTGELFF

d_gene: NA
len: 13
abundance: once
v_gene: TRBV5-1
j_gene: TRBJ2-1
CDR3nt: TGCGCCAGCAGCTTGATAGGAGGGAGTGAGCAGTTCTTC
CDR3aa: CASSLIGGSEQFF

d_gene: TRBD2
len: 15
abundance: many
v_gene: TRBV6-2/TRBV6-3
j_gene: TRBJ2-2
CDR3nt: TGTGCCAGCAGTTACAGCGGGAGGGCCACCGGGGAGCTGTTTTTT
CDR3aa: CASSYSGRATGELFF

d_gene: TRBD1
len: 15
abundance: NA
v_gene: TRBV27
j_gene: TRBJ1-2
CDR3nt: TGTGCCAGCAGCCGGACAGGGGGATATGGCTATGGCTACACCTTC
CDR3aa: CASSRTGGYGYGYTF

d_gene: TRBD1
len: 13
abundance: NA
v_gene: TRBV6-5
j_gene: TRBJ1-2
CDR3nt: TGTGCCAGCAGGTCATCGACAGGGTTTGGCTACACCTTC
CDR3aa: CASRSSTGFGYTF

d_gene: NA
len: 13
abundance: once
v_gene: TRBV5-1
j_gene: TRBJ1-2
CDR3nt: TGCGCCAGCAGCTTAGACATGGACTATGGCTACACCTTC
CDR3aa: CASSLDMDYGYTF

d_gene: NA
len: 15
abundance: NA
v_gene: TRBV7-2
j_gene: TRBJ1-1
CDR3nt: TGTGCCAGCAGCTTAAGACAGGTGACGAACACTGAAGCTTTCTTT
CDR3aa: CASSLRQVTNTEAFF

d_gene: TRBD1
len: 16
abundance: once
v_gene: TRBV9
j_gene: TRBJ1-4
CDR3nt: TGTGCCAGCAGCGCCCGACCAGGGGGAGACAATGAAAAACTGTTTTTT
CDR3aa: CASSARPGGDNEKLFF

d_gene: TRBD1
len: 15
abundance: NA
v_gene: TRBV5-1
j_gene: TRBJ1-1
CDR3nt: TGCGCCAGCAGCTCGATGGGACAGCCGAACACTGAAGCTTTCTTT
CDR3aa: CASSSMGQPNTEAFF

d_gene: NA
len: 14
abundance: NA
v_gene: TRBV11-2
j_gene: TRBJ1-5
CDR3nt: TGTGCCAGCAGCTTCGAGGGTCGCAATCAGCCCCAGCATTTT
CDR3aa: CASSFEGRNQPQHF

d_gene: NA
len: 12
abundance: NA
v_gene: TRBV7-8
j_gene: TRBJ2-3
CDR3nt: TGTGCCAGCAGCCCGGTAGTAGATACGCAGTATTTT
CDR3aa: CASSPVVDTQYF

d_gene: NA
len: 16
abundance: NA
v_gene: TRBV6-5
j_gene: TRBJ2-5
CDR3nt: TGTGCCAGCAGTTACTTTACCCGGACAGAGCAAGAGACCCAGTACTTC
CDR3aa: CASSYFTRTEQETQYF

d_gene: TRBD2
len: 17
abundance: NA
v_gene: TRBV7-2
j_gene: TRBJ2-5
CDR3nt: TGTGCCAGCAGCTTAGACTGGGCTAGCGGGAGGGGAGAGACCCAGTACTTC
CDR3aa: CASSLDWASGRGETQYF

d_gene: TRBD1
len: 16
abundance: few
v_gene: TRBV29-1
j_gene: TRBJ2-7
CDR3nt: TGCAGCGTTGAATGGTCGGGACAGGGTAATTCCTACGAGCAGTACTTC
CDR3aa: CSVEWSGQGNSYEQYF

d_gene: TRBD2
len: 16
abundance: NA
v_gene: TRBV11-1
j_gene: TRBJ2-1
CDR3nt: TGTGCCAGCAGCTACTCCCGTGGAGCGGGAGGGAATGAGCAGTTCTTC
CDR3aa: CASSYSRGAGGNEQFF

d_gene: TRBD1
len: 13
abundance: NA
v_gene: TRBV7-2
j_gene: TRBJ1-4
CDR3nt: TGTGCCAGCAGCTCCGGGACAGGAAGAAAACTGTTTTTT
CDR3aa: CASSSGTGRKLFF

d_gene: NA
len: 15
abundance: NA
v_gene: TRBV7-2
j_gene: TRBJ1-2
CDR3nt: TGTGCCAGCAGCTTAGTTTACGGCAGGAACTATGGCTACACCTTC
CDR3aa: CASSLVYGRNYGYTF

d_gene: TRBD1
len: 14
abundance: NA
v_gene: TRBV28
j_gene: TRBJ1-1
CDR3nt: TGTGCCAGCAGTGGGGACAGGGGGCCGACTGAAGCTTTCTTT
CDR3aa: CASSGDRGPTEAFF

d_gene: NA
len: 14
abundance: NA
v_gene: TRBV30
j_gene: TRBJ1-2
CDR3nt: TGTGCCTGGAGTGTTCAGGCAGCTAACTATGGCTACACCTTC
CDR3aa: CAWSVQAANYGYTF

d_gene: NA
len: 14
abundance: NA
v_gene: TRBV6-5
j_gene: TRBJ2-3
CDR3nt: TGTGCCAGCAGTCGAACAGGGAAAGGGGATACGCAGTATTTT
CDR3aa: CASSRTGKGDTQYF

d_gene: TRBD2
len: 17
abundance: NA
v_gene: TRBV9
j_gene: TRBJ2-1
CDR3nt: TGTGCCAGCAGCGCCTACCGGGGACTAGCGGGAGACAATGAGCAGTTCTTC
CDR3aa: CASSAYRGLAGDNEQFF

d_gene: NA
len: 16
abundance: NA
v_gene: TRBV10-3
j_gene: TRBJ2-1
CDR3nt: TGTGCCATCAGTGAGTCTTATAGCGGACCCATCAATGAGCAGTTCTTC
CDR3aa: CAISESYSGPINEQFF

d_gene: NA
len: 12
abundance: NA
v_gene: TRBV7-9
j_gene: TRBJ2-7
CDR3nt: TGTGCCAGCAGTCCAGAATCCTACGAGCAGTACTTC
CDR3aa: CASSPESYEQYF

d_gene: TRBD1
len: 16
abundance: NA
v_gene: TRBV6-5
j_gene: TRBJ1-1
CDR3nt: TGTGCCAGCAGTTACGTCTCCATTGAGGGGGCCACTGAAGCTTTCTTT
CDR3aa: CASSYVSIEGATEAFF

d_gene: TRBD1
len: 15
abundance: NA
v_gene: TRBV5-1
j_gene: TRBJ1-4
CDR3nt: TGCGCCAGCAGCTTCTCCAGGGGGCCTAATGAAAAACTGTTTTTT
CDR3aa: CASSFSRGPNEKLFF

d_gene: NA
len: 14
abundance: NA
v_gene: TRBV6-4
j_gene: TRBJ1-1
CDR3nt: TGTGCCAGCAGTGTGACAGCTACGAACACTGAAGCTTTCTTT
CDR3aa: CASSVTATNTEAFF

d_gene: TRBD1
len: 16
abundance: NA
v_gene: TRBV3-1/TRBV3-2
j_gene: TRBJ2-2
CDR3nt: TGTGCCAGCAGCCAATCAGGGGGCCAGGACACCGGGGAGCTGTTTTTT
CDR3aa: CASSQSGGQDTGELFF

d_gene: TRBD2
len: 16
abundance: NA
v_gene: TRBV2
j_gene: TRBJ2-3
CDR3nt: TGTGCCAGCAGTGGGACTAGCGGGAGTGTTTCAGATACGCAGTATTTT
CDR3aa: CASSGTSGSVSDTQYF

d_gene: NA
len: 13
abundance: NA
v_gene: TRBV5-1
j_gene: TRBJ1-3
CDR3nt: TGCGCCAGCAGCTTGTCTCCTGGAAACACCATATATTTT
CDR3aa: CASSLSPGNTIYF

d_gene: TRBD2
len: 13
abundance: NA
v_gene: TRBV12-3/TRBV12-4
j_gene: TRBJ2-5
CDR3nt: TGTGCCAGTACTAGCGGGAGTGTGGAGACCCAGTACTTC
CDR3aa: CASTSGSVETQYF

d_gene: NA
len: 15
abundance: NA
v_gene: TRBV19
j_gene: TRBJ1-4
CDR3nt: TGTGCCAGTAGTCAATACTTATCAACTAATGAAAAACTGTTTTTT
CDR3aa: CASSQYLSTNEKLFF

d_gene: NA
len: 12
abundance: NA
v_gene: TRBV7-2
j_gene: TRBJ2-7
CDR3nt: TGTGCCAGCAGCCCTTATACCTACGAGCAGTACTTC
CDR3aa: CASSPYTYEQYF

d_gene: NA
len: 15
abundance: NA
v_gene: TRBV18
j_gene: TRBJ1-1
CDR3nt: TGTGCCAGCTCACCATTCCCGGGGGATAACACTGAAGCTTTCTTT
CDR3aa: CASSPFPGDNTEAFF

d_gene: TRBD1
len: 14
abundance: NA
v_gene: TRBV2
j_gene: TRBJ1-6
CDR3nt: TGTGCCAGCAGTGACGAGACAGGGCGATCACCCCTCCACTTT
CDR3aa: CASSDETGRSPLHF

d_gene: TRBD2
len: 16
abundance: NA
v_gene: TRBV4-3
j_gene: TRBJ2-3
CDR3nt: TGCGCCAGCAGCCACCGGACTAGCGGGATGGCGGATACGCAGTATTTT
CDR3aa: CASSHRTSGMADTQYF

d_gene: NA
len: 15
abundance: NA
v_gene: TRBV6-6
j_gene: TRBJ1-5
CDR3nt: TGTGCCAGCACCCCATCCGGGGGGGGCAATCAGCCCCAGCATTTT
CDR3aa: CASTPSGGGNQPQHF

d_gene: NA
len: 14
abundance: NA
v_gene: TRBV28
j_gene: TRBJ2-7
CDR3nt: TGTGCCAGCACCATAGGGGGGAGGGCCTACGAGCAGTACTTC
CDR3aa: CASTIGGRAYEQYF

d_gene: NA
len: 16
abundance: NA
v_gene: TRBV7-9
j_gene: TRBJ1-5
CDR3nt: TGTGCCAGCAGCTTAGTCGTAGGGGGTAAGGATCAGCCCCAGCATTTT
CDR3aa: CASSLVVGGKDQPQHF

d_gene: NA
len: 12
abundance: NA
v_gene: TRBV2
j_gene: TRBJ1-1
CDR3nt: TGTGCCAGCAGTTACGAGCCCAATAAAGCTTTCTTT
CDR3aa: CASSYEPNKAFF

d_gene: NA
len: 14
abundance: NA
v_gene: TRBV2
j_gene: TRBJ1-5
CDR3nt: TGTGCCAGCAGTGAAAGTCTGGGCGATCAGCCCCAGCATTTT
CDR3aa: CASSESLGDQPQHF

d_gene: NA
len: 12
abundance: NA
v_gene: TRBV2
j_gene: TRBJ2-1
CDR3nt: TGTGCCAGCAGTTACAGGGTTAATGAGCAGTTCTTC
CDR3aa: CASSYRVNEQFF